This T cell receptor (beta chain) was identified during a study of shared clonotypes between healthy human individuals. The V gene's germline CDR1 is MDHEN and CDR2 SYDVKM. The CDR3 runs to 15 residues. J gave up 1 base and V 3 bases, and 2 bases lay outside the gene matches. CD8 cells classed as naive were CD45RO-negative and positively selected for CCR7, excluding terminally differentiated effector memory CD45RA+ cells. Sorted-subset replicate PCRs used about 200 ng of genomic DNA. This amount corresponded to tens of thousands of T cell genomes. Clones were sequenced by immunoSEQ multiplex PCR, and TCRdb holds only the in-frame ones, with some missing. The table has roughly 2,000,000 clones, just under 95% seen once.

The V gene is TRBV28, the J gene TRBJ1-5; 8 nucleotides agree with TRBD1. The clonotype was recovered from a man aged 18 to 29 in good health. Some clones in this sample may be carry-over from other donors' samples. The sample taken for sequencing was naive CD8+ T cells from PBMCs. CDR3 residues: CASSLTGESNQPQHF. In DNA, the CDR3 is TGTGCCAGCAGTTTGACAGGGGAAAGCAATCAGCCCCAGCATTTT.